These T cell receptor beta chains were read from a single sample in a study of control samples from healthy donors and cancer patients. Only in-frame clones appear in the TCRdb table, and some are missing; sequencing was by immunoSEQ multiplex PCR. Among 80,000 to 100,000 clones listed, about 90% were seen once. Sequenced: blood. All receptors derive from a man aged 25 to 40 in good health. Each CDR3 is given with its conserved first and last residue. A D gene is named only where the DNA matches it firmly.

cdr3_aa v_call d_call j_call
CASSLLGDLSGNTIYF TRBV5-6 - TRBJ1-3
CASSSQGYEQYF TRBV12-3/TRBV12-4 - TRBJ2-7
CATSRTGTDLNYEQYF TRBV15 - TRBJ2-7
CASSDTGAVQETQYF TRBV9 TRBD1 TRBJ2-5
CASSQDIVGTSGRYEQYF TRBV4-1 TRBD2 TRBJ2-7
CASGLSASGTGPHSNQPQHF TRBV12-5 - TRBJ1-5
CASSPNPGQGETQYF TRBV11-3 TRBD1 TRBJ2-5
CASRRDRRNYGYTF TRBV7-2 TRBD1 TRBJ1-2
CASSRTGGVSEQFF TRBV6-5 TRBD1 TRBJ2-1
CASGLGTGVEQYF TRBV12-5 TRBD1 TRBJ2-7